The clone carrying this T cell receptor (beta chain) has more than one count but fewer than ten. Its matching antigen is unknown. It was through 5'RACE template switching that TCR cDNA was made, with a universal primer site and UMIs added. TCRdb re-called the 5' RACE reads through MiXCR, storing one row per CDR3 protein. The table lists hundreds of thousands of distinct CDR3 sequences, about 9.5% of them singletons. This specimen comes from a study of T cells after yellow fever vaccination. Regarding the study as a whole: The study re-detected most primary-vaccination clones after the booster (roughly 96% CD4, roughly 85% CD8).

J gave up 13 bases and V 4 bases, and 12 bases lay outside the gene matches. Germline V lookup: CDR1 SGHNT, CDR2 YYREEE (reference sequence). The CDR3 runs 14 residues. V is TRBV5-4 and J is TRBJ2-2; 8 bases match TRBD1. The receptor comes from a man aged 18 to 29 who received the YFV17D yellow fever vaccine. The material sequenced was PBMCs, taken on the day of the first yellow fever vaccination. Here the CDR3 DNA reads TGTGCCAGCAGCCAAGGACAGGGAGTAGGTTGGCTGTTTTTT. Protein product: CASSQGQGVGWLFF.